This T cell receptor beta chain came from a study of T cells after yellow fever vaccination. Notes on the study in general: Relatively few clonotypes were ones that appeared in both CD4 and CD8 compartments. Although the secondary response was weaker, it peaked faster, at day 5 versus 15. The bulk population could contribute abundant contaminating clonotypes to FACS-sorted repertoires.

With 1 base removed from V and 0 bases from J, the gap between germline ends came to 9 bases. The CDR3 has 15 residues. Per the germline V gene, CDR1 is DFQATT and CDR2 is SNEGSKA (reference sequence). With respect to this clonotype: As yet, its antigen is unknown.

One entry per CDR3 protein results from TCRdb running MiXCR on the 5' RACE reads. This table holds a few hundred thousand distinct CDR3 sequences, about 4% found once. The V gene is TRBV20-1, the J gene TRBJ2-2, with D tentatively TRBD2 (6 bases). The sample was PBMCs, taken 5 days after the yellow fever booster vaccination. The TCR was taken from a man aged 18-30 years who received the YFV17D yellow fever vaccine. The CDR3 loop reads CSARGGATNTGELFF. As DNA, the CDR3 is TGCAGTGCTAGAGGCGGGGCCACGAACACCGGGGAGCTGTTTTTT.